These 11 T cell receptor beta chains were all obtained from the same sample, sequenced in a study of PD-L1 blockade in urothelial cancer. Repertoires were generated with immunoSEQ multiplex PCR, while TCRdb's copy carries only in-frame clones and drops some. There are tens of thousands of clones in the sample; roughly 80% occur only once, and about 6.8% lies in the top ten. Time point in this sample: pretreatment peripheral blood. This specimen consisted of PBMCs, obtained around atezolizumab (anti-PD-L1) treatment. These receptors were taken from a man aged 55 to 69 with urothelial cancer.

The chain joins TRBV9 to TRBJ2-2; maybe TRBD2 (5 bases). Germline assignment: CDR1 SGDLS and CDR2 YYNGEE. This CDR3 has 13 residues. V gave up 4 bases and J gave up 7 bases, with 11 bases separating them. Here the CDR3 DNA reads TGTGCCAGCAGCAATCGAGCGGTCGGGGAGCTGTTTTTT. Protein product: CASSNRAVGELFF.

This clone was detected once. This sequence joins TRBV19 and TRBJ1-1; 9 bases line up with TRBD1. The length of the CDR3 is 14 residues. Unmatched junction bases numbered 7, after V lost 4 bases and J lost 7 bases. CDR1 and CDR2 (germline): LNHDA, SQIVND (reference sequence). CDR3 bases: TGTGCCAGTAGTACCTGGGACAGGGCGAGTGAAGCTTTCTTT. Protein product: CASSTWDRASEAFF.

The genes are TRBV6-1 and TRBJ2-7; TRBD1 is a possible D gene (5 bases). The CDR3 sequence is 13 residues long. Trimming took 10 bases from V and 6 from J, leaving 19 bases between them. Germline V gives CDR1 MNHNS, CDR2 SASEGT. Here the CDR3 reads CANARTHGAEQYF. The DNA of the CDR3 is TGTGCCAACGCCCGCACTCATGGGGCCGAGCAGTACTTC.

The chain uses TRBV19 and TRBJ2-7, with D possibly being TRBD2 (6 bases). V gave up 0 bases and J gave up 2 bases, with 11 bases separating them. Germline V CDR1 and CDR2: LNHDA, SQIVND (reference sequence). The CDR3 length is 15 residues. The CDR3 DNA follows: TGTGCCAGTAGTATAGATTTGGGGGGAACCTACGAGCAGTACTTC. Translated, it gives CASSIDLGGTYEQYF.

The CDR3 loop is CASSLQGRGTTNEKLFF. DNA for the CDR3: TGCGCCAGCAGCTTGCAGGGAAGGGGAACGACTAATGAAAAACTGTTTTTT. The rearrangement uses TRBV5-1 and TRBJ1-4; TRBD1 is a possible D gene (5 bases). V lost 1 base to trimming and J lost 2 bases, with 15 bases between them. Germline CDR1 is SGHRS and CDR2 is YFSETQ. This CDR3 spans 17 amino acids.

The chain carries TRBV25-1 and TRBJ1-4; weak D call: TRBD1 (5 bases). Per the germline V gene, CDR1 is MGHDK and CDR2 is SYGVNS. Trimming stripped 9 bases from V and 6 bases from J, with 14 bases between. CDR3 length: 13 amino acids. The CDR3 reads CASIWGGDEKLFF. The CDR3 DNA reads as TGTGCCAGTATCTGGGGGGGGGATGAAAAACTGTTTTTT.

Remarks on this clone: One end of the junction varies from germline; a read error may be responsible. The CDR3 reads CASSTYNEQFF. CDR3 nucleotides: TGTGCCAGTAGTACCTATAATGAGCAGTTCTTC. The J gene is TRBJ2-1, the V gene TRBV19; D gene unclear. In germline, CDR1 is LNHDA, CDR2 SQIVND (reference sequence). There are 11 residues in the CDR3.

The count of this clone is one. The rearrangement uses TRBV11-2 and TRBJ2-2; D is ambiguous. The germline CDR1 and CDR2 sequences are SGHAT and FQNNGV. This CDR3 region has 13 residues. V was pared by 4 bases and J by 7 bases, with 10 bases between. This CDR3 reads CASSSLRIGELFF. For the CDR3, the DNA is TGTGCCAGCAGCTCACTTAGAATCGGGGAGCTGTTTTTT.

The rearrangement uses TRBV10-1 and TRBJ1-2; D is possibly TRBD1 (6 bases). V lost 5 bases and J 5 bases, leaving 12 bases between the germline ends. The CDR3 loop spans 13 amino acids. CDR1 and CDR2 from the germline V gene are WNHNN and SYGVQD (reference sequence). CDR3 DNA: TGCGCCAGCAGTACCGGGACAAATTATGGCTACACCTTC. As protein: CASSTGTNYGYTF.

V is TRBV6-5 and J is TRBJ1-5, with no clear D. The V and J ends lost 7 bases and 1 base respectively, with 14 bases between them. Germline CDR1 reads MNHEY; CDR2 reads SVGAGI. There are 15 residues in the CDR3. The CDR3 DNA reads TGTGCCAGCAAATATTCGTTCCAGAGCAATCAGCCCCAGCATTTT. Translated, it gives CASKYSFQSNQPQHF.

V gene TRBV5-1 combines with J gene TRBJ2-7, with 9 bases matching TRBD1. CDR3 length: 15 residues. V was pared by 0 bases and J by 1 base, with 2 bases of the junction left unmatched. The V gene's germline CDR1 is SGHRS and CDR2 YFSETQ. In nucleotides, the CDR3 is TGCGCCAGCAGCTTGGACAGGGGGCTGTCCTACGAGCAGTACTTC. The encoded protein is CASSLDRGLSYEQYF.